This T cell receptor (beta chain) was sequenced in a study of radiotherapy plus CTLA-4 blockade in lung cancer. Study overall: Objective response rate was about 20%; disease control rate, about 28%.

With ipilimumab providing CTLA-4 blockade, focal radiation was administered to patients who had chemo-refractory metastatic non-small-cell lung cancer. Broader study findings: Reportedly, early blood T cell clone dynamics best predicted response, with interferon-beta. After radiotherapy and ipilimumab, tumor-derived clones expanded in peripheral blood.

Trimming shortened V by 2 bases and J by 1 base, and 5 bases separated the two germline ends. The CDR3 totals 14 residues. Germline assignment: CDR1 SGHVS and CDR2 FNYEAQ. Profiled with immunoSEQ multiplex PCR; TCRdb holds only in-frame clones, not every one. The table lists about 56,000 clones, roughly 80% of them singletons. With regard to this clone: The antigen remains undetermined.

The sequencing used peripheral blood, collected from a patient treated with radiotherapy plus ipilimumab. The source of this sequence is a human donor with non-small cell lung cancer who had a complete response to radiotherapy plus ipilimumab. The chain employs TRBV7-6 and TRBJ2-2; no reliable D call. The CDR3 nucleotides are TGTGCCAGCAGCTTATCGGGGAACACCGGGGAGCTGTTTTTT. This encodes CASSLSGNTGELFF.